The entry below describes one T cell receptor beta chain. Its antigen is as yet unknown. The CDR3 goes on 3 residues after the read ends, and that part is filled in from the germline J gene. The sample belongs to a study of T cells in women clearing cervical HPV infection. Across the study: Cases: HPV16-related CIN3 or worse on histology, 2 invasive cancers. General study results and limits: CIN3+ cases had significantly higher TCR repertoire richness than controls, but evenness did not differ.

Each participant carried one incident cervical HPV16 infection only. The V and J ends lost 4 bases and 2 bases, in that order; junction bases with no gene match: 2. CDR1 is SGHNT and CDR2 is YYREEE in the germline V gene (reference sequence). CDR3 length: 15 amino acids. TCRdb's copy holds only in-frame clones and misses some; the assay was immunoSEQ multiplex PCR. The sample has over 20,000 clones. V and J are TRBV5-4 and TRBJ2-1; 11 nucleotides align to TRBD1. This clonotype was sampled from a woman between 18 and 75 years old with a cervical HPV16 infection that either progressed to CIN3+ or cleared (not recorded which). Sequencing was carried out using blood buffy coat. The DNA read from the CDR3 is TGTGCCAGCAGCAGGGGACAGGGGGCCTACAATGAG. This sequence encodes CASSRGQGAYNE. The complete CDR3 protein is CASSRGQGAYNEQFF.